The 20 T cell receptor beta chains below all came from one sample that was sequenced in a study of brain T cells in children with intractable seizures. Time point in this sample: blood from clinic visit 5 months post-surgery; TSC patient then seizure free. The repertoire was sequenced with immunoSEQ multiplex PCR; TCRdb's copy has only in-frame clones and lacks some. Counted here are under 400,000 clones, over 90% occurring once; the ten biggest clones make up 4.5% to 7%. Sequenced here: peripheral blood, sampled more than 4 months after surgery. These receptors all stem from a boy younger than two with tuberous sclerosis and intractable seizures.

The V gene is TRBV2, the J gene TRBJ1-1; 7 bases line up with TRBD1. The junction had 5 bases not matched to a gene; V was cut back by 7 bases and J by 3 bases. The germline V gene encodes CDR1 SNHLY and CDR2 FYNNEI. The CDR3 covers 13 residues. The chain's CDR3 is CASTLDRDTEAFF. The CDR3 bases are TGTGCCAGCACCCTTGACAGGGACACTGAAGCTTTCTTT.

V gene TRBV30 combines with J gene TRBJ2-1; D possibly matches TRBD1 or TRBD2 (6 bases each). From germline, CDR1 is GTSNPN and CDR2 SVGIG (reference sequence). Trimming pared 4 bases from V and 6 bases from J, leaving 13 bases between. The length of the CDR3 is 13 residues. The DNA of the CDR3 is TGTGCCTGGATGGAGGGGGTTGGCAATGAGCAGTTCTTC. It encodes CAWMEGVGNEQFF.

This chain uses TRBV27 with TRBJ2-1; weak D call: TRBD1 (7 bases). Looked up from germline, CDR1 is MNHEY and CDR2 is SMNVEV (reference sequence). V dropped 6 bases and J dropped 5 bases, with 17 bases sitting between them. The CDR3 contains 15 residues. The CDR3 DNA is TGTGCCAGCAGCCCCTGGGCAGGGGGGCACAATGAGCAGTTCTTC. It is translated as CASSPWAGGHNEQFF.

The chain links TRBV7-9 to TRBJ2-3; D is ambiguous. This CDR3 comprises 14 residues. Germline values: CDR1 SEHNR, CDR2 FQNEAQ (reference sequence). V was trimmed by 1 base and J by 0 bases, leaving 5 bases between them. The CDR3 loop is CASSLDLSTDTQYF. The CDR3 bases are TGTGCCAGCAGCTTAGACCTTAGCACAGATACGCAGTATTTT.

This clone came up once. The V call is TRBV2, the J call TRBJ1-5; D unresolved. Deletions cut 1 base from V and 7 bases from J, with 5 bases between. The V gene's germline CDR1 is SNHLY and CDR2 FYNNEI. The CDR3 extends over 12 amino acids. Here the CDR3 reads CASSEGVQPQHF. The DNA for the CDR3 is TGTGCCAGCAGTGAAGGGGTCCAGCCCCAGCATTTT.

The CDR3 DNA reads TGTGCCATCAGTGACGCTAGCGGGATTGACGAGCAGTACTTC. It yields the protein CAISDASGIDEQYF. The V and J genes are TRBV10-3 and TRBJ2-7, with TRBD2 matching over 9 bases. From germline, CDR1 is ENHRY and CDR2 SYGVKD. This CDR3 contains 14 residues. V lost 3 bases, J lost 5 bases, and 5 bases stayed unmatched.

V gene TRBV2 combines with J gene TRBJ2-6; D not certain. Germline CDR1 is SNHLY and CDR2 is FYNNEI. Between the trimmed V and J ends, which lost 5 bases and 0 bases, there was a span of 14 bases. This CDR3 has 17 residues. This CDR3 is CASSPTHSSSGANVLTF. The CDR3 DNA reads TGTGCCAGCAGTCCGACACACTCTAGCTCTGGGGCCAACGTCCTGACTTTC.

The rearrangement links TRBV7-3 to TRBJ2-1, with D tentatively TRBD2 (6 bases). The germline V and J ends were trimmed by 0 bases and 9 bases, with 12 bases remaining between them. The CDR3 consists of 14 residues. The germline V gene encodes CDR1 SGHTA and CDR2 FQGTGA. This chain's CDR3 is CASSLTASEGEQFF. The CDR3 region has the DNA TGTGCCAGCAGCTTAACGGCTAGCGAGGGTGAGCAGTTCTTC.

This clone was counted a few times. This rearrangement joins TRBV5-6 to TRBJ2-7; TRBD2 agrees at 7 bases. V gave up 3 bases and J gave up 4 bases; unmatched junction bases: 10. The CDR3 has 15 residues. The germline gives CDR1 SGHDT, CDR2 YYEEEE. Here the CDR3 DNA reads TGTGCCAGCAGCTCAGGGACGGGGAGGGCGTACGAGCAGTACTTC. Translating gives CASSSGTGRAYEQYF.

The chain has TRBV7-9 and TRBJ1-2; D not certain. V was pared by 4 bases and J by 0 bases, with 15 bases between. Germline-derived CDR1 and CDR2 are SEHNR and FQNEAQ (reference sequence). The CDR3 totals 16 residues. CDR3 region: CASSSASDLANYGYTF. CDR3 in DNA: TGTGCCAGCAGCTCGGCCAGCGACCTAGCTAACTATGGCTACACCTTC.

The V and J genes are TRBV6-2 or TRBV6-3 and TRBJ2-3; D remains ambiguous. The CDR3 loop spans 13 amino acids. V gave up 3 bases and J gave up 2 bases, with 6 bases separating them. The germline V gene has CDR1 MNHEY and CDR2 SVGEGT. DNA for the CDR3: TGTGCCAGCAGTTATAAGGTCACAGATACGCAGTATTTT. Amino acid sequence: CASSYKVTDTQYF.

The sample holds a few counts of this clone. The rearrangement uses TRBV9 and TRBJ2-7; 8 bases line up with TRBD2. V gave up 3 bases and J gave up 1 base; unmatched junction bases: 3. This CDR3 comprises 14 residues. From germline, CDR1 is SGDLS and CDR2 YYNGEE. CDR3: CASSGPSGSYEQYF. CDR3 DNA: TGTGCCAGCAGCGGCCCTAGCGGGTCCTACGAGCAGTACTTC.

Worth noting for this clone: The identical CDR3 is also encoded by other nucleotide sequences in the sample. The chain is built from TRBV19 and TRBJ1-1; TRBD1 matches 7 bases. After removal of 3 bases from V and 6 bases from J, the junction contained 1 base not matched to a gene. The germline V gene encodes CDR1 LNHDA and CDR2 SQIVND (reference sequence). The CDR3 has 12 residues. The CDR3 sequence: CASSMRGPEAFF. The CDR3, as DNA: TGTGCCAGTAGTATGAGGGGGCCTGAAGCTTTCTTT.

The chain joins TRBV9 to TRBJ1-1; D unclear. Trimming removed 0 bases from V and 4 bases from J, with 7 bases in between. In germline, CDR1 is SGDLS, CDR2 YYNGEE. This CDR3 contains 13 residues. The CDR3 loop is CASSVAEVTEAFF. The CDR3 nucleotides read TGTGCCAGCAGCGTAGCTGAGGTCACTGAAGCTTTCTTT. Full variable domain (rest looked up from reference TRBV9 and TRBJ1-1): DSGVTQTPKHLITATGQRVTLRCSPRSGDLSVYWYQQSLDQGLQFLIQYYNGEERAKGNILERFSAQQFPDLHSELNLSSLELGDSALYFCASSVAEVTEAFFGQGTRLTVV.

The V and J genes are TRBV4-2 and TRBJ2-3, with 8 bases aligning to TRBD2. Looked up from germline, CDR1 is LGHNA and CDR2 is YNFKEQ. Germline trimming cut 2 bases from V and 0 bases from J; bases unmatched to any gene: 7. The CDR3 consists of 17 residues. CDR3: CASSQLGSSGSTDTQYF. Here the CDR3 DNA reads TGTGCCAGCAGCCAATTAGGGTCTAGCGGGAGCACAGATACGCAGTATTTT.

The chain links TRBV7-6 to TRBJ2-1; 11 positions match TRBD2. The CDR3 runs to 17 residues. In germline, CDR1 is SGHVS, CDR2 FNYEAQ. V lost 5 bases, J lost 6 bases, and 12 bases stayed unmatched. In nucleotides, the CDR3 is TGTGCCAGCAGCGGTAGCGGGGGGGCCTTCCAGGGCAATGAGCAGTTCTTC. Amino acids: CASSGSGGAFQGNEQFF. Complete variable domain (other parts from reference TRBV7-6 and TRBJ2-1): GAGVSQSPRYKVTKRGQDVALRCDPISGHVSLYWYRQALGQGPEFLTYFNYEAQQDKSGLPNDRFSAERPEGSISTLTIQRTEQRDSAMYRCASSGSGGAFQGNEQFFGPGTRLTVL.

Regarding this clone: The junction does not match germline at one end; this may be a read error. The gene calls are TRBV2 and TRBJ2-5; D is possibly TRBD1 (6 bases). Germline V gene sequence: CDR1 SNHLY, CDR2 FYNNEI. The CDR3 is 13 amino acids. CDR3 sequence (DNA): TGTGCCAGCAGTGAAGCACATTACCGGGACACGAACTTC. This gives the protein CASSEAHYRDTNF. Looking up the rest from reference TRBV2 and TRBJ2-5 gives the full variable domain: EPEVTQTPSHQVTQMGQEVILRCVPISNHLYFYWYRQILGQKVEFLVSFYNNEISEKSEIFDDQFSVERPDGSNFTLKIRSTKLEDSAMYFCASSEAHYRDTNFGPGTRLLVL.

V usage is TRBV19 and J usage is TRBJ2-1; a possible D gene is TRBD2 (6 bases). The germline gives CDR1 LNHDA, CDR2 SQIVND (reference sequence). V lost 4 bases and J lost 2, with 9 bases in between. The CDR3 is made up of 14 amino acids. The DNA of the CDR3 is TGTGCCAGTAGTACGGGAGTGGCCTACAATGAGCAGTTCTTC. Its translation: CASSTGVAYNEQFF.

The chain has TRBV19 and TRBJ2-2; 7 bases match TRBD2. This CDR3 is 14 amino acids long. Germline lookup yields CDR1 LNHDA and CDR2 SQIVND (reference sequence). The J segment lost 2 bases and the V segment lost 4 bases, leaving 1 base of the junction unmatched. CDR3 sequence (DNA): TGTGCCAGTAGTACTAGCGGAAACACCGGGGAGCTGTTTTTT. Translated, it gives CASSTSGNTGELFF.

This sequence joins TRBV19 and TRBJ1-4, with 9 bases that match TRBD1. This CDR3 contains 16 residues. From germline, CDR1 is LNHDA and CDR2 SQIVND (reference sequence). J lost 8 bases, V lost 5 bases, and 12 bases had no gene match. The CDR3 protein is CASSPQGAGSGEKLFF. The CDR3 bases are TGTGCCAGTAGTCCACAGGGGGCAGGGTCGGGAGAAAAACTGTTTTTT. Full variable domain (outside the CDR3, taken from reference TRBV19 and TRBJ1-4): DGGITQSPKYLFRKEGQNVTLSCEQNLNHDAMYWYRQDPGQGLRLIYYSQIVNDFQKGDIAEGYSVSREKKESFPLTVTSAQKNPTAFYLCASSPQGAGSGEKLFFGSGTQLSVL.